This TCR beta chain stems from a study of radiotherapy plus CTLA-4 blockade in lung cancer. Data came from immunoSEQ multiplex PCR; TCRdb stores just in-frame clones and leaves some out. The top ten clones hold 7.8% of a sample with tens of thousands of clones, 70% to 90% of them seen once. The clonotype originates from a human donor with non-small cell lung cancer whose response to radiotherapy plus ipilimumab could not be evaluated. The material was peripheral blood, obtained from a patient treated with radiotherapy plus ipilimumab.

DNA for the CDR3: TGTGCCACCTGCCGGCACCCGGACAGCTTAGGGTCTGGGGCCAACGTCCTGACTTTC. Encoded protein: CATCRHPDSLGSGANVLTF. The gene calls are TRBV19 and TRBJ2-6, with D tentatively TRBD1 (6 bases). Germline assignment: CDR1 LNHDA and CDR2 SQIVND (reference sequence). V was pared by 10 bases and J by 1 base, with 26 bases between. The CDR3 spans 19 residues.